A single sample gave rise to the 3 T cell receptor beta chains below, sequenced in a study of cytomegalovirus exposure and HLA in healthy donors. The repertoire was sequenced with immunoSEQ multiplex PCR; TCRdb's copy has only in-frame clones and lacks some. This table holds 90,000 to 100,000 clones, roughly 87% found once. Sequenced: PBMCs. The receptors come from a woman aged 25 to 39 in good health and CMV-seronegative.

The chain employs TRBV2 and TRBJ2-7, with D possibly matching TRBD2 (5 bases). CDR3 size: 12 residues. The V and J ends lost 2 bases and 5 bases respectively, with 7 bases between them. The germline gives CDR1 SNHLY, CDR2 FYNNEI. This CDR3 is CASSESGNEQYF. The CDR3 DNA sequence: TGTGCCAGCAGTGAATCGGGGAACGAGCAGTACTTC.

V is TRBV11-3 and J is TRBJ1-1; D is possibly TRBD1 (5 bases). Trimming took 5 bases from V and 6 from J, leaving 13 bases between them. The CDR3 runs to 13 residues. Germline CDR1 and CDR2: SGHNT and YENEEA. DNA for the CDR3: TGTGCCAGCAGCCTTCTAACAGGTTCTGAAGCTTTCTTT. This encodes CASSLLTGSEAFF.

This chain links TRBV19 with TRBJ1-2, with D possibly matching TRBD1 (6 bases). V was shortened by 5 bases and J by 2 bases, with 21 bases between the two germline ends. Germline-derived CDR1 and CDR2 are LNHDA and SQIVND (reference sequence). This CDR3 comprises 17 residues. The CDR3 spells CASSYILPGVMNYGYTF. CDR3 in DNA: TGTGCCAGTAGTTATATCCTCCCAGGGGTTATGAACTATGGCTACACCTTC. Using reference TRBV19 and TRBJ1-2 for the parts outside the CDR3, the full variable domain is DGGITQSPKYLFRKEGQNVTLSCEQNLNHDAMYWYRQDPGQGLRLIYYSQIVNDFQKGDIAEGYSVSREKKESFPLTVTSAQKNPTAFYLCASSYILPGVMNYGYTFGSGTRLTVV.